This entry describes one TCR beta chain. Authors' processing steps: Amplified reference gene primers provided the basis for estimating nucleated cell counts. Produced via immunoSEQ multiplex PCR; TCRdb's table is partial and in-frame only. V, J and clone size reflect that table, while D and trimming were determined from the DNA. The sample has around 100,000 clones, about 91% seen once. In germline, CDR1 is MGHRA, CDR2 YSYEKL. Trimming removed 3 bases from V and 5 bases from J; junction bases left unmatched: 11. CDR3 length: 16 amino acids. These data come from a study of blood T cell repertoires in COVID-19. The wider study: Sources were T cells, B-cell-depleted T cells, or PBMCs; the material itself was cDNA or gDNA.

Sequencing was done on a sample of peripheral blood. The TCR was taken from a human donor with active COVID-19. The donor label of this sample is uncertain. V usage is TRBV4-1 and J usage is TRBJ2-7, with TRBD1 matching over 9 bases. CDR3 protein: CASSHRPGQGRNEQYF. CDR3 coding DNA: TGCGCCAGCAGCCACCGACCGGGACAGGGTAGGAACGAGCAGTACTTC.